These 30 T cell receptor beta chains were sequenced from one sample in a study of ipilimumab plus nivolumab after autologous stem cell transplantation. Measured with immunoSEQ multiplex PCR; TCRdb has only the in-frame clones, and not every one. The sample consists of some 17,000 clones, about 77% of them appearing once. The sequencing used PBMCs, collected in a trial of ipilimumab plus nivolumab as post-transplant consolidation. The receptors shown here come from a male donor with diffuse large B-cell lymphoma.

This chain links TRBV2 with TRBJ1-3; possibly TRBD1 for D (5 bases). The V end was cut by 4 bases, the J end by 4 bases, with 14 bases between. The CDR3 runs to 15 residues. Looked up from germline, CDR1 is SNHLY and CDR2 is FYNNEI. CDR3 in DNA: TGTGCCAGCAGTGCACAGGTGATTGCGGGAAACACCATATATTTT. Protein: CASSAQVIAGNTIYF. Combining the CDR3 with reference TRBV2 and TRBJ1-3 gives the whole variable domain EPEVTQTPSHQVTQMGQEVILRCVPISNHLYFYWYRQILGQKVEFLVSFYNNEISEKSEIFDDQFSVERPDGSNFTLKIRSTKLEDSAMYFCASSAQVIAGNTIYFGEGSWLTVV.

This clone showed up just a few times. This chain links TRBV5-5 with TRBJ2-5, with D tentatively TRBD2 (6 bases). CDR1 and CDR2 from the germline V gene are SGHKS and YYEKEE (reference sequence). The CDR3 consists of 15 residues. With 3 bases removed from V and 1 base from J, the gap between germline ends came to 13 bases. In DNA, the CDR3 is TGTGCCAGCAGCTGGAGCGGGTACTCCCAAGAGACCCAGTACTTC. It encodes CASSWSGYSQETQYF. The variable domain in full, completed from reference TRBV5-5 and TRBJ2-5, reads DAGVTQSPTHLIKTRGQQVTLRCSPISGHKSVSWYQQVLGQGPQFIFQYYEKEERGRGNFPDRFSARQFPNYSSELNVNALLLGDSALYLCASSWSGYSQETQYFGPGTRLLVL.

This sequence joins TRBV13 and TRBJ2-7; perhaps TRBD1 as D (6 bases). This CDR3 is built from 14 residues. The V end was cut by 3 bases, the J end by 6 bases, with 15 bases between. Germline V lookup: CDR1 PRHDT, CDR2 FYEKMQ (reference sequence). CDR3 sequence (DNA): TGTGCCAGCAGCTTTCGACAGGTCCGGGCCGAGCAGTACTTC. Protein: CASSFRQVRAEQYF.

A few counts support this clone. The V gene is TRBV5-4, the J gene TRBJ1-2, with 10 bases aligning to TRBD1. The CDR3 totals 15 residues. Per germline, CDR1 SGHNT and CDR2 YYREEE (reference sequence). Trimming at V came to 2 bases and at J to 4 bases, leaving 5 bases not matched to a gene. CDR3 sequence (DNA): TGTGCCAGCAGCTTCGACAGGGGGCAGCTCTATGGCTACACCTTC. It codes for CASSFDRGQLYGYTF.

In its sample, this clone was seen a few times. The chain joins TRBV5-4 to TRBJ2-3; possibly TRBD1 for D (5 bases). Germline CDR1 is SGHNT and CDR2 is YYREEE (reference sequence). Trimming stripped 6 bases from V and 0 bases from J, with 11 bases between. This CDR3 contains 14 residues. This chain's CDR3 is CASKGSLSTDTQYF. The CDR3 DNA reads TGTGCCAGCAAGGGGTCCCTTAGCACAGATACGCAGTATTTT.

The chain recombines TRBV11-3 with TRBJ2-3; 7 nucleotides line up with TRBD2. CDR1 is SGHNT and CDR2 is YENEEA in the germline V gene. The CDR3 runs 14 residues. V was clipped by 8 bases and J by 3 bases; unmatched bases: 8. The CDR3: CASGSTAGTDTQYF. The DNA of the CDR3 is TGTGCCAGCGGCTCGACAGCGGGGACAGATACGCAGTATTTT.

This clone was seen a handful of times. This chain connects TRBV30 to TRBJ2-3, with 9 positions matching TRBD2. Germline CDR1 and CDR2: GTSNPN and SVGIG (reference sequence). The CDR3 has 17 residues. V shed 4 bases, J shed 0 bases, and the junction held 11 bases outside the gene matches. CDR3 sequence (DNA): TGTGCCTGGATGCCGGAGGTAGCGGGGGAAAGCACAGATACGCAGTATTTT. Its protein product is CAWMPEVAGESTDTQYF.

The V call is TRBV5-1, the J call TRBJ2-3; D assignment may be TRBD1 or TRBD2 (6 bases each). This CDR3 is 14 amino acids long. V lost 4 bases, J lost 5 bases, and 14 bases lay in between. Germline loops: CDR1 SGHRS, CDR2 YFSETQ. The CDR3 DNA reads TGCGCCAGCAGCCCGGAGGGGGTAGGAGATACGCAGTATTTT. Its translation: CASSPEGVGDTQYF.

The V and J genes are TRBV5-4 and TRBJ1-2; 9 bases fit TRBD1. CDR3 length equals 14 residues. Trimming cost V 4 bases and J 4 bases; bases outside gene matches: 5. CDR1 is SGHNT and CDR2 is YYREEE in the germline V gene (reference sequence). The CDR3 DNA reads TGTGCCAGCAGCCGAACAGGGGGCGTCTATGGCTACACCTTC. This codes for CASSRTGGVYGYTF.

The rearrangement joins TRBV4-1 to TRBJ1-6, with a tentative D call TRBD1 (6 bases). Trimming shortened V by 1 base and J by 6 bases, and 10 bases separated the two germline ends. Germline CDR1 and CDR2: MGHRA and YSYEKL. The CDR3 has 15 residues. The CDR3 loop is CASSQVGQLNSPLHF. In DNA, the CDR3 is TGCGCCAGCAGCCAAGTAGGACAGCTTAATTCACCCCTCCACTTT.

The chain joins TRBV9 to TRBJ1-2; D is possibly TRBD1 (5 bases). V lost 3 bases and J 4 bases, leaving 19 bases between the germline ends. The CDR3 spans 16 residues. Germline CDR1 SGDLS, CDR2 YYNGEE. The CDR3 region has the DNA TGTGCCAGCAGCGCCCCCGGGCAGGGTCCTCTCTATGGCTACACCTTC. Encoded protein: CASSAPGQGPLYGYTF.

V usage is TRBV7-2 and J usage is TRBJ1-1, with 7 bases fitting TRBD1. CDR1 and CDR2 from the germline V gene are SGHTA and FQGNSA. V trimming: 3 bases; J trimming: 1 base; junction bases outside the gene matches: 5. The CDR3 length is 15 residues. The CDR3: CASSFAEGANTEAFF. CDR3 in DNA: TGTGCCAGCAGCTTCGCGGAGGGGGCGAACACTGAAGCTTTCTTT.

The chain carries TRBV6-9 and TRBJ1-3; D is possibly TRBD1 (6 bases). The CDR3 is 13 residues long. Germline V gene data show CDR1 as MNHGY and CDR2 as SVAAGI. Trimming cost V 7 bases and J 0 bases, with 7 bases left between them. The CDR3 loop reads CASTGASGNTIYF. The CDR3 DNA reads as TGTGCCAGCACGGGGGCCTCTGGAAACACCATATATTTT.

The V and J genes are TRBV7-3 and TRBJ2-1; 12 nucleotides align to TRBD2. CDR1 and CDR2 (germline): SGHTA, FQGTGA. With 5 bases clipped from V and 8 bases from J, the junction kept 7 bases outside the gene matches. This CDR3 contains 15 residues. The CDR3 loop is CASSPQGLAGHEQFF. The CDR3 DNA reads TGTGCCAGCAGCCCCCAGGGACTAGCGGGTCATGAGCAGTTCTTC.

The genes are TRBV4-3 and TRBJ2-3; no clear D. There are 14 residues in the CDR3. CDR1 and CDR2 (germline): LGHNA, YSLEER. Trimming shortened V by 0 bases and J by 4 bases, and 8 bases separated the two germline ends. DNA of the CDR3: TGCGCCAGCAGCCAAGAAGGGTGGGCAGATACGCAGTATTTT. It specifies CASSQEGWADTQYF.

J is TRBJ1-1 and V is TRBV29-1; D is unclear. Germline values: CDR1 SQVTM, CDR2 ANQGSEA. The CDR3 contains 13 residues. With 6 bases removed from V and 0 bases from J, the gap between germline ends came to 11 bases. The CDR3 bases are TGCAGCGTAGAGCTTTCTGTGAACACTGAAGCTTTCTTT. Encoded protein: CSVELSVNTEAFF.

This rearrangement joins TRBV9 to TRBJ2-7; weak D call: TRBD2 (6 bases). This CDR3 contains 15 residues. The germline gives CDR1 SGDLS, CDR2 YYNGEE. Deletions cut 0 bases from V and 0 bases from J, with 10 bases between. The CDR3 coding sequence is TGTGCCAGCAGCGTAGTTCTAGCGAGCTCCTACGAGCAGTACTTC. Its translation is CASSVVLASSYEQYF. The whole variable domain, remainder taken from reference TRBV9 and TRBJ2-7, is DSGVTQTPKHLITATGQRVTLRCSPRSGDLSVYWYQQSLDQGLQFLIQYYNGEERAKGNILERFSAQQFPDLHSELNLSSLELGDSALYFCASSVVLASSYEQYFGPGTRLTVT.

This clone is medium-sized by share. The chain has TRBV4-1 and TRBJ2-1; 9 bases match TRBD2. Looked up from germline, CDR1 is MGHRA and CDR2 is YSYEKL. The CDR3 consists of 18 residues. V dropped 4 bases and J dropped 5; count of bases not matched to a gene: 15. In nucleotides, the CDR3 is TGCGCCAGCAGCCCCCTCAGCGCGGGGGGGACTGTAAACAATGAGCAGTTCTTC. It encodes CASSPLSAGGTVNNEQFF.

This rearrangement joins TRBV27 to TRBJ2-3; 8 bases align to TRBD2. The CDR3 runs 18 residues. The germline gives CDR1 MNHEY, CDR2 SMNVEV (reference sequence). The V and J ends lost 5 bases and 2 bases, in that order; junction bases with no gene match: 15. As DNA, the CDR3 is TGTGCCAGCAGTGCAACCACCCCCCGGGGGGGGTACACAGATACGCAGTATTTT. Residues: CASSATTPRGGYTDTQYF.

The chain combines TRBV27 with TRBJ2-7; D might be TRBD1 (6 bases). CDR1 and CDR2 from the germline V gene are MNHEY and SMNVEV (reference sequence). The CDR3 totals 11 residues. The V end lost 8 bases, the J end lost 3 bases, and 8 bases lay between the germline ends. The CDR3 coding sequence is TGTGCCAGCGGGGGCTTCTACGAGCAGTACTTC. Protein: CASGGFYEQYF.

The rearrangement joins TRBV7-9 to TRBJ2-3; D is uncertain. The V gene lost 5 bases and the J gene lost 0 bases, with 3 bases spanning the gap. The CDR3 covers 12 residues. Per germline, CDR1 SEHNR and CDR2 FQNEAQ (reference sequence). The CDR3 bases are TGTGCCAGCAGCCCTAGCACAGATACGCAGTATTTT. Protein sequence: CASSPSTDTQYF.

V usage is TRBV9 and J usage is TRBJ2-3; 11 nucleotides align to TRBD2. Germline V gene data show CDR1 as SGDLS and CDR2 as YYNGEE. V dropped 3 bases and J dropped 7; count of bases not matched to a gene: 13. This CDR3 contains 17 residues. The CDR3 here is CASSDGSGGAIIHTQYF. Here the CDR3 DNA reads TGTGCCAGCAGCGACGGTAGCGGGGGGGCCATAATACATACGCAGTATTTT.

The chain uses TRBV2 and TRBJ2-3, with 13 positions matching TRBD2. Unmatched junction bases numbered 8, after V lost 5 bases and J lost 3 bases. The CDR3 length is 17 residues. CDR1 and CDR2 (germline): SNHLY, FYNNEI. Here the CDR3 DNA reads TGTGCCAGCAGTTCGGCCGGGACTAGCGGGAAAACAGATACGCAGTATTTT. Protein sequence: CASSSAGTSGKTDTQYF.

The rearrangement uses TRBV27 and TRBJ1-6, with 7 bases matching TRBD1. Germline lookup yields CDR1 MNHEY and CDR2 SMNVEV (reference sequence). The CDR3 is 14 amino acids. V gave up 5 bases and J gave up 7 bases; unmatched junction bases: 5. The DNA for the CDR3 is TGTGCCAGCAGTACAGGGGCGCGGAATTCACCCCTCCACTTT. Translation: CASSTGARNSPLHF.

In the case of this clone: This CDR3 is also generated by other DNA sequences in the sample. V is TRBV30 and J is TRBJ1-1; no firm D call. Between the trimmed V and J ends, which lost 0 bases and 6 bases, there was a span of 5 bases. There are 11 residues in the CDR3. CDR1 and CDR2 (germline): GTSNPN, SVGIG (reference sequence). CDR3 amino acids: CAWSVLAEAFF. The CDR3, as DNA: TGTGCCTGGAGTGTACTGGCTGAAGCTTTCTTT.

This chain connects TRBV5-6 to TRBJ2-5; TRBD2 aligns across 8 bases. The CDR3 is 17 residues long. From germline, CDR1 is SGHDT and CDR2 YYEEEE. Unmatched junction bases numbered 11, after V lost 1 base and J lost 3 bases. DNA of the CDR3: TGTGCCAGCAGCTTGTTCGGTGGACTAGCAGCTAAAGAGACCCAGTACTTC. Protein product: CASSLFGGLAAKETQYF.

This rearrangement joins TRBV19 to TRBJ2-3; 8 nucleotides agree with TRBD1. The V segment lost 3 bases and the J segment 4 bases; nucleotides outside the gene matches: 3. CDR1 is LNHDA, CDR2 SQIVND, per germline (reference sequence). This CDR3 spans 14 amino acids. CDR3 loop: CASSIGQGADTQYF. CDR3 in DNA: TGTGCCAGTAGTATTGGACAGGGAGCAGATACGCAGTATTTT.

The CDR3 spells CAWSAGQIPYEQYF. CDR3 bases: TGTGCCTGGAGTGCAGGACAGATTCCCTACGAGCAGTACTTC. The genes are TRBV30 and TRBJ2-7; weak D call: TRBD1 (6 bases). Germline loops: CDR1 GTSNPN, CDR2 SVGIG (reference sequence). V lost 1 base and J 2 bases, leaving 12 bases between the germline ends. The CDR3 contains 14 residues.

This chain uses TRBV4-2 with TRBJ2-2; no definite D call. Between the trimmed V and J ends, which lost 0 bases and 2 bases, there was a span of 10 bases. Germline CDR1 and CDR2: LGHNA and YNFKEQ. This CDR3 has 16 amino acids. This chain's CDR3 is CASSQDQATNTGELFF. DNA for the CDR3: TGTGCCAGCAGCCAAGATCAAGCAACTAACACCGGGGAGCTGTTTTTT.

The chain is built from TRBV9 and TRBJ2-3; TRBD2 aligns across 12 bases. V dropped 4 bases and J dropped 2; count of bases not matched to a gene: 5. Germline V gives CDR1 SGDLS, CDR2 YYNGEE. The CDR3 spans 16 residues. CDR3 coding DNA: TGTGCCAGCAGCACACTAGCGGGGGGTACCACAGATACGCAGTATTTT. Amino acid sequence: CASSTLAGGTTDTQYF.